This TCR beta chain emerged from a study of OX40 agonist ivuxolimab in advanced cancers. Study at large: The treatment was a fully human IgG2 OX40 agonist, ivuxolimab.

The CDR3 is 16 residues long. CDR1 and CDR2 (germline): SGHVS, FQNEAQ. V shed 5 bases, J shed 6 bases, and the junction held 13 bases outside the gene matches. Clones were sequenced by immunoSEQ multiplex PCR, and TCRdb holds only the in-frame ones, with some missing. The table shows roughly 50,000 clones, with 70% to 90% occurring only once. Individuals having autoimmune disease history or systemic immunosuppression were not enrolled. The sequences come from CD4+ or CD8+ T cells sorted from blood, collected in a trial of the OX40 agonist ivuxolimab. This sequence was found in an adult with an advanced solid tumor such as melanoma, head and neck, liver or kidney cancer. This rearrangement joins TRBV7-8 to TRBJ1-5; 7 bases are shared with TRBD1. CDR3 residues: CASSPPGQGVGQPQHF. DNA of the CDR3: TGTGCCAGCAGCCCCCCAGGCCAGGGGGTGGGTCAGCCCCAGCATTTT.